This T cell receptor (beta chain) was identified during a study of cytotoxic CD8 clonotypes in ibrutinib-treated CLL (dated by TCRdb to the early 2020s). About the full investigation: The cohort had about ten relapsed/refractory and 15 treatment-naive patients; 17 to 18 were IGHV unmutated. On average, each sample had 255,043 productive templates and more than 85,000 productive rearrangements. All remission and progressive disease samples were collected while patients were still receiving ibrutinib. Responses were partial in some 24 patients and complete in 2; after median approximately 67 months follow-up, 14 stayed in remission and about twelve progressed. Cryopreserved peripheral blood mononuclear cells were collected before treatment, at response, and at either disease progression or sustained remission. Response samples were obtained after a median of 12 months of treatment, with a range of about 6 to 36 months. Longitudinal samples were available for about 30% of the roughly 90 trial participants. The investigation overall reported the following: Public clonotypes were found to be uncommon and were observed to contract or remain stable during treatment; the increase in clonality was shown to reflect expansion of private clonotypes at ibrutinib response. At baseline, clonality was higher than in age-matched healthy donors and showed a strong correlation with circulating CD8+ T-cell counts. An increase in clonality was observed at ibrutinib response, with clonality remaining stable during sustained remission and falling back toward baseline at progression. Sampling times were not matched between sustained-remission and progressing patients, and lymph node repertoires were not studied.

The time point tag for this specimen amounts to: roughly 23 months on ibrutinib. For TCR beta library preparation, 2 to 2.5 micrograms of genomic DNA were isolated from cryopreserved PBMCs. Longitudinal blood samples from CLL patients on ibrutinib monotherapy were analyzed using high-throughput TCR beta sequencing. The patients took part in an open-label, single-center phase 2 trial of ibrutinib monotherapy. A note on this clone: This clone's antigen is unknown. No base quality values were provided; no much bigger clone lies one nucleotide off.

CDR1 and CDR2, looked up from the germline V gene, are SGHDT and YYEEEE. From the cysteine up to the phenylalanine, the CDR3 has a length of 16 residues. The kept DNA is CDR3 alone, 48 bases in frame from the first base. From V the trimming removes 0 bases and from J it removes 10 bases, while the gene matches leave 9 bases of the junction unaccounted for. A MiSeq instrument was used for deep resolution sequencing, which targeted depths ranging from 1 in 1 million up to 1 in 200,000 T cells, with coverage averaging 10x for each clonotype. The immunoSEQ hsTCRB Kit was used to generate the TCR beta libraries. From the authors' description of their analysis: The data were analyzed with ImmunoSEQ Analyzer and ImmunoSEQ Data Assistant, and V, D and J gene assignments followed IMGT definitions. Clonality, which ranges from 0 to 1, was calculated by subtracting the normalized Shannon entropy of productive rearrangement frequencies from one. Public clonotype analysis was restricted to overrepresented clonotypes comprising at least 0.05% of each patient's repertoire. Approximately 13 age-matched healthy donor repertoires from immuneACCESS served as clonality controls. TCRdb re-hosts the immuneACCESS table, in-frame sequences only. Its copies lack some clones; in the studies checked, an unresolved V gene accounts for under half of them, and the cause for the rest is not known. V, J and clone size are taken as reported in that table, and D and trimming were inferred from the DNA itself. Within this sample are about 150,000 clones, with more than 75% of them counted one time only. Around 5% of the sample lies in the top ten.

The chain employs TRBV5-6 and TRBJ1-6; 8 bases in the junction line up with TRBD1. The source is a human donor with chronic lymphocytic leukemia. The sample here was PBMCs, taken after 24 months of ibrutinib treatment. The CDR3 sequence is CASSLVGRGLGSPLHF. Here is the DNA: TGTGCCAGCAGCTTGGTGGGCAGGGGGCTGGGGTCACCCCTCCACTTT. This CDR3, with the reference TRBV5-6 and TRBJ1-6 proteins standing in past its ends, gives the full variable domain DAGVTQSPTHLIKTRGQQVTLRCSPKSGHDTVSWYQQALGQGPQFIFQYYEEEERQRGNFPDRFSGHQFPNYSSELNVNALLLGDSALYLCASSLVGRGLGSPLHFGNGTRLTVT.